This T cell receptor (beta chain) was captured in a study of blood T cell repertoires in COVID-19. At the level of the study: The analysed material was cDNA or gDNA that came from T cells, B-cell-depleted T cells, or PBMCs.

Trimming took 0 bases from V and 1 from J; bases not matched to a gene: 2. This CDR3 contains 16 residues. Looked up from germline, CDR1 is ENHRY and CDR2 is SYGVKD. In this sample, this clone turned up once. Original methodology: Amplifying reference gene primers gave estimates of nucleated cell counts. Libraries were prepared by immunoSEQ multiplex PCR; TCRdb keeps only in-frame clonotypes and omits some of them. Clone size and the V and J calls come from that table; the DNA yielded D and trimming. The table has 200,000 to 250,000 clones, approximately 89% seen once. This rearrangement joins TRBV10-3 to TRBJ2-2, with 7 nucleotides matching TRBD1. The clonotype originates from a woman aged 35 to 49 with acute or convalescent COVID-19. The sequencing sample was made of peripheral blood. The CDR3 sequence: CAISESRGLNTGELFF. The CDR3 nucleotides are TGTGCCATCAGTGAGTCGAGGGGGCTGAACACCGGGGAGCTGTTTTTT.